This TCR beta chain was sequenced in a study of CD8+ T cells in alopecia areata. Study conclusions and caveats: Higher clonality and more expanded CD8+ clones appeared in lesional than normal scalp.

A remark on this clone: Its antigen is not identified.

V was cut by 1 base and J by 8 bases, with 3 bases left in between. Germline CDR1 SGHAT, CDR2 FQNNGV. CDR3 size: 11 residues. Extracted RNA was reverse transcribed into cDNA, the sequencing template. Sequencing used immunoSEQ multiplex PCR; TCRdb keeps in-frame clones, though not all of them. Found here are about 200,000 clones, roughly three fifths of them singletons; the top ten hold under 5%. V and J are TRBV11-2 and TRBJ2-1; D not resolved. Sequencing was done on a sample of CD8+ T cells sorted from blood. This TCR derives from a human donor in good health. The CDR3 spells CASSLAHEQFF. CDR3 nucleotides: TGTGCCAGCAGCTTAGCCCATGAGCAGTTCTTC.